The sequence of this T cell receptor beta chain was determined in a study of blood T cells in healthy people across ages. With a J-beta primer mix and a sample-barcoded 5' primer, a second PCR ran about 7 to 11 cycles. MiXCR, run by TCRdb on the 5' RACE reads, gives a single entry per CDR3 protein. The repertoire consists of about 930,000 distinct CDR3 sequences, with almost 30% occurring once and the leading ten covering roughly a tenth. CDR3 length: 12 amino acids. The germline V gene encodes CDR1 KGHSH and CDR2 LQKENI. Total RNA was extracted at no less than 6 micrograms per sample. Notes on the study in general: Observed TCR beta diversity per million T cells went down as age went up. This fall followed a roughly linear course with age.

Worth noting for this clonotype: Antigen: not known. At one boundary the junction diverges from the germline segment, which might be a read error.

A further study also used this sample, focusing on T cells of mothers and their children.

Sequenced input: blood. V gene TRBV18 combines with J gene TRBJ2-1, with D possibly matching TRBD1 (6 bases). The receptor was isolated from a woman aged 40 to 50 in good health. The CDR3 sequence: CANSPGVGEQFF. CDR3 sequence (DNA): TGTGCCAACTCACCAGGGGTCGGCGAGCAGTTCTTC.